The TCR beta chain described here comes from a study of T cells in women clearing cervical HPV infection. Study information: Cases were women with histologically confirmed HPV16-related CIN3 or worse, including a couple of invasive cancers. Only a few women had HLA typing results available.

In the case of this clone: Coverage ceases 3 residues before the CDR3 finishes, and the germline J gene fills in the end.

All donors had a single incident cervical HPV16 infection, not prevalent. Trimming removed 10 bases at V and 0 bases at J, with 15 bases between. The CDR3 has 14 amino acids. Germline CDR1 reads LNHDA; CDR2 reads SQIVND (reference sequence). Libraries were prepared by immunoSEQ multiplex PCR; TCRdb keeps only in-frame clonotypes and omits some of them. Its table records fewer than 30,000 clones. Sequencing was done on a sample of blood buffy coat. The clonotype originates from a woman between 18 and 70 years old with a cervical HPV16 infection that either progressed to CIN3+ or cleared (not recorded which). The genes are TRBV19 and TRBJ1-1, with TRBD1 as a possible D gene (6 bases). CDR3 DNA, as far as it was read: TGTGCCACCAAGGGCAGGGGCCTGAACACTGAA. Its protein is CATKGRGLNTE. The CDR3 in full is CATKGRGLNTEAFF.